This T cell receptor (beta chain) comes out of a study of T cell responses to AZD1222 COVID-19 vaccine. Profiled with immunoSEQ multiplex PCR; TCRdb holds only in-frame clones, not every one. The sample has 100,000 to 150,000 clones; more than 85% are singletons. In regard to this clone: Its antigen remains unidentified.

V lost 5 bases to trimming and J lost 0 bases; unmatched junction nucleotides: 7. The CDR3 has 16 amino acids. CDR1 and CDR2 (germline): SGHAT, FQNNGV. Study results and limitations: Epitopes outside B.1.351 and B.1.1.7 mutated regions reportedly drew nearly half of spike TCRs. The study found vaccine-associated CD4 TCRs spanning spike, dominant at 160-218 and 743-854.

This TCR derives from an adult in good health. This chain uses TRBV11-2 with TRBJ2-1; 7 bases are a match to TRBD2. The sequencing used peripheral blood, collected on day 0 of MenACWY control vaccination. The CDR3 DNA sequence: TGTGCCAGCAGCACCGGACTAGGGAGCTCCTACAATGAGCAGTTCTTC. Encoded protein: CASSTGLGSSYNEQFF.